This T cell receptor (beta chain) was identified in a study of blood T cell repertoires in COVID-19. For the study at large: Italy, Spain and the United States were the sources of the convalescent and acute COVID-19 samples. T cells, B-cell-depleted T cells, or PBMCs provided the cDNA or gDNA that served as material.

Sequenced by immunoSEQ multiplex PCR; TCRdb stores in-frame clones only, minus some. The data contain over 250,000 clones, under 90% of them singletons. Trimming left V 2 bases short and J 3 bases short, with 12 bases between. Germline V gene sequence: CDR1 SGHRS, CDR2 YFSETQ. The CDR3 is 16 amino acids. This TCR derives from a man aged 50 to 60 with acute or convalescent COVID-19. This chain links TRBV5-1 with TRBJ1-6, with D possibly TRBD1 on 5 matching bases. Sequenced sample: peripheral blood. CDR3 nucleotide sequence: TGCGCCAGCAGCTTTGGAGGGGCCTTCTATAATTCACCCCTCCACTTT. This gives the protein CASSFGGAFYNSPLHF.